This paragraph covers one T cell receptor beta chain sequence. Its antigen is undetermined. Measured with immunoSEQ multiplex PCR; TCRdb has only the in-frame clones, and not every one. The sample consists of 250,000 to 400,000 clones, 88% of them appearing once. The data belong to a study of cytomegalovirus exposure and HLA in healthy donors. Study in general: The roughly 130 validation repertoires, a later analysis reported, used the same platform as the 700 or so repertoires from the first cohort.

Findings of the study overall: A few of the chains that were CMV-associated were confirmed in vitro to be specific for CMV antigens. Subsequent analysis of the approximately 130 validation repertoires found a tendency for first-cohort TCR clusters to co-occur. The investigators catalogued 150 or so TCR beta chains as cytomegalovirus-associated.

V lost 3 bases to trimming and J lost 2 bases; unmatched junction nucleotides: 4. Germline V gene lookup returns CDR1 SGHNT and CDR2 YYREEE (reference sequence). CDR3 length: 15 amino acids. Sample: PBMCs. The chain uses TRBV5-4 and TRBJ2-5; 10 bases are a match to TRBD1. This TCR came from a man aged 25-40 years in good health and CMV-seronegative. The CDR3, as DNA: TGTGCCAGCAGCTCGGGACAGGGGCCACAAGAGACCCAGTACTTC. Translated: CASSSGQGPQETQYF.